The rows below give T cell receptor beta chains drawn from one sample of a study of cytomegalovirus exposure and HLA in healthy donors. TCRdb's table, derived via immunoSEQ multiplex PCR, lists solely in-frame clones and lacks some. The sample records about 160,000 clones, about four fifths being singletons. Material for sequencing was PBMCs. Receptor source: a male donor in good health and CMV-seropositive. Both conserved end residues are part of each CDR3. Each record gives: clone size, D gene, V gene, J gene, CDR3 protein, CDR3 DNA. The D gene is left open where the match is weak. Rows give clone size only sometimes, using once, few, many, or a class for an expanded clone.

NA	NA	TRBV5-1	TRBJ2-7	CASSLETVSYEQYF	TGCGCCAGCAGCTTGGAGACTGTATCCTACGAGCAGTACTTC
NA	NA	TRBV2	TRBJ2-3	CASSDRRNGDTQYF	TGTGCCAGCAGTGACAGGCGAAACGGAGATACGCAGTATTTT
NA	TRBD2	TRBV7-9	TRBJ2-7	CASSTGTSSYEQYF	TGTGCCAGCAGCACCGGGACTAGCTCCTACGAGCAGTACTTC
NA	NA	TRBV27	TRBJ1-6	CASNKQGRNNSPLHF	TGTGCCAGCAACAAACAGGGAAGGAATAATTCACCCCTCCACTTT
NA	TRBD1	TRBV7-6	TRBJ2-7	CASSLRAGTGLFEQYF	TGTGCCAGCAGCTTACGGGCCGGGACAGGCCTCTTCGAGCAGTACTTC
NA	NA	TRBV20-1	TRBJ2-3	CSARPTDTQYF	TGCAGTGCGAGGCCCACAGATACGCAGTATTTT
NA	TRBD1	TRBV7-6	TRBJ2-1	CASSLRQGASYNEQFF	TGTGCCAGCAGCTTGAGGCAGGGGGCATCCTACAATGAGCAGTTCTTC
NA	TRBD1	TRBV5-1	TRBJ1-1	CASSPTGDRDTEAFF	TGCGCCAGCAGCCCGACAGGGGATAGGGACACTGAAGCTTTCTTT
NA	NA	TRBV28	TRBJ1-1	CASSLAGLGNTEAFF	TGTGCCAGCAGTTTAGCGGGCTTGGGGAACACTGAAGCTTTCTTT
NA	TRBD1	TRBV7-9	TRBJ2-7	CASSRTDRGDEQYF	TGTGCCAGCAGCCGAACCGACAGGGGCGACGAGCAGTACTTC
NA	NA	TRBV13	TRBJ1-5	CASSLRRGGLGNQPQHF	TGTGCCAGCAGCCTCCGAAGAGGAGGGTTGGGCAATCAGCCCCAGCATTTT
NA	TRBD1	TRBV11-2	TRBJ1-1	CASSSRDRGSRNTEAFF	TGTGCCAGCAGCTCCCGGGACAGGGGGAGTAGGAACACTGAAGCTTTCTTT
NA	NA	TRBV7-2	TRBJ2-5	CASAVYQETQYF	TGTGCCAGTGCAGTGTACCAAGAGACCCAGTACTTC
NA	NA	TRBV25-1	TRBJ2-7	CASSGGAARQYF	TGTGCCAGCAGTGGTGGGGCAGCACGGCAGTACTTC
NA	TRBD2	TRBV28	TRBJ2-1	CASSSTSGGAVNEQFF	TGTGCCAGCAGCTCCACTAGCGGGGGGGCTGTTAATGAGCAGTTCTTC
NA	TRBD1	TRBV7-8	TRBJ2-7	CASSLEGQGGTYEQYF	TGTGCCAGCAGCTTAGAGGGACAGGGTGGGACCTACGAGCAGTACTTC
few	TRBD1	TRBV7-9	TRBJ1-3	CSSSLRGTDSGNTIYF	TGTTCCAGCAGCTTAAGGGGGACAGACTCTGGAAACACCATATATTTT
NA	TRBD2	TRBV10-3	TRBJ2-3	CAISPGLPTDTQYF	TGTGCCATCAGTCCGGGACTACCGACAGATACGCAGTATTTT
NA	NA	TRBV6-1	TRBJ1-5	CASSGRGISQPQHF	TGTGCCAGCAGTGGCAGGGGAATCTCTCAGCCCCAGCATTTT
NA	NA	TRBV6-1	TRBJ1-5	CASGGRNSVSQPQHF	TGTGCCAGCGGGGGGAGAAACAGCGTGAGTCAGCCCCAGCATTTT
NA	NA	TRBV6-1	TRBJ1-5	CASTPDRPNQPQHF	TGTGCCAGCACTCCCGACAGGCCTAATCAGCCCCAGCATTTT
NA	TRBD2	TRBV9	TRBJ2-3	CASSGRTSGRGDTQYF	TGTGCCAGCAGCGGCCGGACTAGCGGGAGGGGAGATACGCAGTATTTT
NA	NA	TRBV7-2	TRBJ2-2	CASSPSLAAGELFF	TGTGCCAGCAGCCCCAGCTTAGCAGCCGGGGAGCTGTTTTTT
few	TRBD1	TRBV7-8	TRBJ1-4	CASSLAQGASEKLFF	TGTGCCAGCAGCTTAGCTCAGGGGGCGAGTGAAAAACTGTTTTTT
NA	NA	TRBV5-1	TRBJ2-3	CASSLGSNHFTDTQYF	TGCGCCAGCAGCCTCGGGTCCAACCATTTCACAGATACGCAGTATTTT
NA	NA	TRBV19	TRBJ1-4	CASSIERAGEKLFF	TGTGCCAGTAGTATTGAAAGGGCGGGTGAAAAACTGTTTTTT
NA	NA	TRBV7-2	TRBJ1-2	CASSQTLGGAQGYTF	TGTGCCAGCAGCCAAACTCTCGGGGGGGCGCAAGGCTACACCTTC
NA	NA	TRBV5-6	TRBJ2-7	CASSLEGLVSYEQYF	TGTGCCAGCAGCTTGGAGGGGTTGGTCTCCTACGAGCAGTACTTC
NA	NA	TRBV18	TRBJ1-1	CASLKTDLNTEAFF	TGTGCCAGCTTAAAGACAGACCTAAACACTGAAGCTTTCTTT
NA	NA	TRBV7-9	TRBJ1-2	CASSLGKATVNYGYTF	TGTGCCAGCAGCTTAGGCAAGGCGACAGTCAACTATGGCTACACCTTC
NA	NA	TRBV7-2	TRBJ1-4	CASSFGGGGEKLFF	TGTGCCAGCAGCTTCGGCGGGGGGGGTGAAAAACTGTTTTTT
once	TRBD1	TRBV7-2	TRBJ2-1	CASRRDRAAFEQFF	TGTGCCAGCAGGAGGGACAGGGCTGCTTTTGAGCAGTTCTTC
NA	NA	TRBV6-4	TRBJ2-1	CASSDSGTGYNEQFF	TGTGCCAGCAGTGACTCGGGGACTGGTTACAATGAGCAGTTCTTC
NA	NA	TRBV9	TRBJ1-2	CASSAAGDSSYGYTF	TGTGCCAGCAGCGCCGCGGGCGACTCAAGCTATGGCTACACCTTC
NA	NA	TRBV6-5	TRBJ2-2	CASRSLGGTGELFF	TGTGCCAGCAGGTCTTTGGGGGGCACCGGGGAGCTGTTTTTT
NA	TRBD1	TRBV27	TRBJ2-7	CASRYTGTGDPEQYF	TGTGCCAGCAGGTATACCGGGACAGGGGATCCCGAGCAGTACTTC
NA	NA	TRBV10-3	TRBJ1-3	CAISAREVNSGNTIYF	TGTGCCATCAGTGCGCGGGAAGTCAACTCTGGAAACACCATATATTTT
NA	TRBD2	TRBV30	TRBJ2-3	CAGTSGGPKDTDTQYF	TGTGCCGGGACTAGCGGGGGGCCCAAAGACACAGATACGCAGTATTTT
NA	TRBD1	TRBV9	TRBJ1-4	CASSSRTGMRSNEKLFF	TGTGCCAGCAGCTCACGGACAGGGATGAGGTCTAATGAAAAACTGTTTTTT
NA	NA	TRBV5-6	TRBJ1-1	CASSPRPGTEAFF	TGTGCCAGCAGCCCTAGACCCGGCACTGAAGCTTTCTTT
NA	NA	TRBV9	TRBJ2-2	CASSVRPNTGELFF	TGTGCCAGCAGCGTGCGGCCGAACACCGGGGAGCTGTTTTTT
NA	TRBD1	TRBV27	TRBJ2-2	CASRGLDRGFAGELFF	TGTGCCAGCAGAGGATTGGACAGGGGATTTGCCGGGGAGCTGTTTTTT
NA	NA	TRBV5-5	TRBJ1-5	CASSLTGFQPQHF	TGTGCCAGCAGCTTGACAGGGTTTCAGCCCCAGCATTTT
NA	NA	TRBV9	TRBJ1-2	CASSVGRQPFYGYTF	TGTGCCAGCAGCGTAGGAAGACAGCCTTTCTATGGCTACACCTTC
NA	NA	TRBV6-5	TRBJ1-6	CASKRQNSPLHF	TGTGCCAGCAAGAGACAGAATTCACCCCTCCACTTT
NA	NA	TRBV6-5	TRBJ1-1	CASSYEAGTEAFF	TGTGCCAGCAGTTACGAGGCGGGCACTGAAGCTTTCTTT
NA	TRBD1	TRBV5-6	TRBJ1-2	CASSIRTGNTGYTF	TGTGCCAGCAGCATACGGACAGGGAATACGGGCTACACCTTC
few	NA	TRBV4-1	TRBJ1-3	CASGTGNTIYF	TGCGCCTCGGGGACAGGAAACACCATATATTTT
NA	NA	TRBV5-1	TRBJ2-1	CASSLSGLSSYNEQFF	TGCGCCAGCAGCTTGTCCGGGTTAAGCTCCTACAATGAGCAGTTCTTC
few	TRBD1	TRBV2	TRBJ1-2	CARYRGLYYGYTF	TGTGCCAGATACAGGGGGCTCTACTATGGCTACACCTTC
once	TRBD2	TRBV29-1	TRBJ2-3	CSDYSGRGTDTQYF	TGCAGCGACTATAGCGGGAGGGGCACAGATACGCAGTATTTT
NA	NA	TRBV10-3	TRBJ1-2	CAISEGRAEGYTF	TGTGCCATCAGTGAGGGGAGGGCAGAAGGCTACACCTTC
NA	TRBD1	TRBV5-4	TRBJ1-3	CASSTDRASGNTIYF	TGTGCCAGCAGCACGGACAGGGCCTCTGGAAACACCATATATTTT
NA	TRBD1	TRBV9	TRBJ1-3	CASSETGTGVGNTIYF	TGTGCCAGCAGCGAAACCGGGACAGGGGTAGGAAACACCATATATTTT
NA	NA	TRBV30	TRBJ2-7	CAWSVGGSYEQYF	TGTGCCTGGAGTGTTGGAGGATCCTACGAGCAGTACTTC
NA	NA	TRBV10-2	TRBJ2-3	CASSPGLSTDTQYF	TGCGCCAGCAGTCCGGGACTTTCTACGGATACGCAGTATTTT
NA	NA	TRBV5-5	TRBJ2-7	CASSLYGEVVEQYF	TGTGCCAGCAGCTTATATGGGGAGGTCGTCGAGCAGTACTTC
few	NA	TRBV7-2	TRBJ1-2	CASSLRDKNYGYTF	TGTGCCAGCAGCTTACGGGACAAGAACTATGGCTACACCTTC
NA	NA	TRBV6-1	TRBJ2-4	CASSPDRFGGIQYF	TGTGCCAGCAGCCCCGACAGGTTTGGGGGCATTCAGTACTTC
few	NA	TRBV7-9	TRBJ2-2	CSSSLNRAVGELFF	TGTTCCAGCAGCTTAAACAGGGCAGTCGGGGAGCTGTTTTTT